A single sample is the source of the 13 T cell receptor beta chains below, sequenced in a study of T cell changes during pregnancy in multiple sclerosis. Sequencing used immunoSEQ multiplex PCR; TCRdb keeps in-frame clones, though not all of them. The data contain 58,000 or so clones, about 90% of them singletons. The sample here was CD4+ T cells from peripheral blood mononuclear cells, taken in the third trimester of pregnancy. These receptors all come from a female donor with multiple sclerosis, enrolled in a pregnancy study.

The genes are TRBV19 and TRBJ2-6; the match to TRBD1 covers 7 bases. This CDR3 is built from 16 residues. Trimming removed 10 bases from V and 0 bases from J; junction bases left unmatched: 9. Germline V gene lookup returns CDR1 LNHDA and CDR2 SQIVND (reference sequence). Written as DNA, the CDR3 is TGTGCCACCGAGAGGGACAGCCTCTCTGGGGCCAACGTCCTGACTTTC. Its protein product is CATERDSLSGANVLTF.

This clone was recorded only once. V gene TRBV5-5 combines with J gene TRBJ1-3; no definite D call. Germline-derived CDR1 and CDR2 are SGHKS and YYEKEE (reference sequence). The CDR3 spans 15 residues. Trimming took off 5 bases at V and 0 bases at J, with 12 bases between the two ends. The CDR3 region is CASSQVVSSGNTIYF. The CDR3 coding sequence is TGTGCCAGCAGTCAAGTCGTGAGCTCTGGAAACACCATATATTTT.

This clone showed up just once. The genes are TRBV30 and TRBJ1-4, with D possibly TRBD1 on 6 matching bases. CDR1 is GTSNPN, CDR2 SVGIG, per germline (reference sequence). Trimming removed 1 base from V and 8 bases from J, with 14 bases in between. The CDR3 totals 14 residues. The DNA for the CDR3 is TGTGCCTGGAGTGCAGGGACGGGGGGCGAAAAACTGTTTTTT. This sequence encodes CAWSAGTGGEKLFF.

The V call is TRBV6-1, the J call TRBJ1-4, with 7 nucleotides matching TRBD1. CDR1 MNHNS and CDR2 SASEGT come from the germline V gene. This CDR3 has 13 amino acids. The V segment lost 2 bases and the J segment 8 bases; nucleotides outside the gene matches: 2. The CDR3 here is CASSERGREKLFF. The CDR3 DNA reads as TGTGCCAGCAGTGAAAGGGGGCGCGAAAAACTGTTTTTT.

V usage is TRBV2 and J usage is TRBJ2-1; 15 nucleotides agree with TRBD2. V shed 6 bases, J shed 1 base, and the junction held 10 bases outside the gene matches. This CDR3 is 19 amino acids long. CDR1 and CDR2 (germline): SNHLY, FYNNEI. CDR3 sequence (DNA): TGTGCCAGCAGCCACCGGACTAGCGGGGGGGCTCTTTCCTACAATGAGCAGTTCTTC. Translation: CASSHRTSGGALSYNEQFF.

V is TRBV14 and J is TRBJ2-3, with unresolved D. V gave up 2 bases and J gave up 1 base, with 13 bases separating them. This CDR3 region has 16 residues. Germline V gene lookup returns CDR1 SGHDN and CDR2 FVKESK. The CDR3 protein is CASSQTIPRGTDTQYF. The CDR3 nucleotides are TGTGCCAGCAGCCAAACAATACCTCGGGGCACAGATACGCAGTATTTT.

This chain uses TRBV7-3 with TRBJ2-3, with 8 bases matching TRBD2. Trimming took 5 bases from V and 2 from J; bases not matched to a gene: 12. The CDR3 sequence is 17 residues long. In germline, CDR1 is SGHTA, CDR2 FQGTGA. The CDR3, as DNA: TGTGCCAGCAGCCCGAGCGGGGGACGGGGCGTCACAGATACGCAGTATTTT. This codes for CASSPSGGRGVTDTQYF.

The rearrangement joins TRBV5-1 to TRBJ2-2; tentatively, D is TRBD1 (5 bases). Deletions cut 2 bases from V and 0 bases from J, with 8 bases between. The CDR3 is 15 residues long. CDR1 and CDR2 from the germline V gene are SGHRS and YFSETQ. CDR3 in amino acids: CASSFGQSNTGELFF. The CDR3 nucleotides read TGCGCCAGCAGCTTCGGACAATCGAACACCGGGGAGCTGTTTTTT.

The J gene is TRBJ2-3, the V gene TRBV4-1; TRBD1 aligns across 7 bases. Germline CDR1 MGHRA, CDR2 YSYEKL. J lost 6 bases, V lost 3 bases, and 12 bases had no gene match. The CDR3 loop spans 16 amino acids. CDR3 nucleotide sequence: TGCGCCAGCAGCCAGCTGACTTACAGGGGTGGTGATACGCAGTATTTT. This encodes CASSQLTYRGGDTQYF.

This chain links TRBV7-2 with TRBJ1-2, with 7 bases lining up with TRBD1. The trim removed 5 bases at V and 8 bases at J, leaving 5 bases unmatched. Germline V gives CDR1 SGHTA, CDR2 FQGNSA. The CDR3 covers 12 residues. CDR3 coding DNA: TGTGCCAGCAGCACTTGGGACAGCGGCTACACCTTC. Encoded protein: CASSTWDSGYTF.

The CDR3 DNA reads as TGTGCCAGCAGCTTCCGGCGGGGGGGCCGGTTAGAGACCCAGTACTTC. Translated: CASSFRRGGRLETQYF. The rearrangement links TRBV7-8 to TRBJ2-5; 9 nucleotides match TRBD2. Germline V lookup: CDR1 SGHVS, CDR2 FQNEAQ. There are 16 residues in the CDR3. Trimming removed 3 bases from V and 4 bases from J; junction bases left unmatched: 9.

This clone was recorded only once. This chain joins TRBV7-6 and TRBJ2-7; D is perhaps TRBD2 (6 bases). Per germline, CDR1 SGHVS and CDR2 FNYEAQ. Trimming pared 5 bases from V and 2 bases from J, leaving 19 bases between. There are 16 residues in the CDR3. CDR3 amino acids: CASSNLHYAGTYEQYF. CDR3 bases: TGTGCCAGCAGCAACCTCCACTATGCGGGGACCTACGAGCAGTACTTC. The full variable domain, its missing parts supplied by reference TRBV7-6 and TRBJ2-7, is GAGVSQSPRYKVTKRGQDVALRCDPISGHVSLYWYRQALGQGPEFLTYFNYEAQQDKSGLPNDRFSAERPEGSISTLTIQRTEQRDSAMYRCASSNLHYAGTYEQYFGPGTRLTVT.

This chain links TRBV2 with TRBJ2-1, with 10 bases matching TRBD2. Germline loops: CDR1 SNHLY, CDR2 FYNNEI. The CDR3 contains 14 residues. The ends lost 6 bases at V and 4 bases at J; junction bases unmatched: 3. This CDR3 is CASRQLAGYNEQFF. The CDR3 DNA follows: TGTGCCAGCAGACAACTAGCGGGGTACAATGAGCAGTTCTTC.